This T cell receptor (beta chain) was documented in a study of shared clonotypes between healthy human individuals. Turning to the study itself: Three CD4 naive, three CD4 memory, two CD8 naive and one CD8 memory plate were used per donor. Study conclusions and caveats: Generally, naive subsets (rather than memory subsets) showed larger estimated richness. Naive CD4 clonotypes overlapped across several donors at around 4.8%.

Concerning this clone itself: The antigen remains unidentified.

The germline V gene has CDR1 SGHTA and CDR2 FQGTGA. This CDR3 comprises 15 residues. With V trimmed by 0 bases and J by 6 bases, 4 bases remained unmatched. Produced via immunoSEQ multiplex PCR; TCRdb's table is partial and in-frame only. The repertoire includes about 2.4 million clones, roughly 93% of them detected once, and 0.35% to 0.45% sits in the top ten. The sequencing input was naive CD4+ T cells from PBMCs. Subset of the sample: CD45RA+ positively selected. V and J are TRBV7-3 and TRBJ2-3, with 9 bases identical to TRBD2. This receptor was taken from a man aged 18 to 29 in good health. Some clones in this sample may be carry-over from other donors' samples. The CDR3 bases are TGTGCCAGCAGCTTAACGCCTAGCGGGATGGATACGCAGTATTTT. This sequence encodes CASSLTPSGMDTQYF.